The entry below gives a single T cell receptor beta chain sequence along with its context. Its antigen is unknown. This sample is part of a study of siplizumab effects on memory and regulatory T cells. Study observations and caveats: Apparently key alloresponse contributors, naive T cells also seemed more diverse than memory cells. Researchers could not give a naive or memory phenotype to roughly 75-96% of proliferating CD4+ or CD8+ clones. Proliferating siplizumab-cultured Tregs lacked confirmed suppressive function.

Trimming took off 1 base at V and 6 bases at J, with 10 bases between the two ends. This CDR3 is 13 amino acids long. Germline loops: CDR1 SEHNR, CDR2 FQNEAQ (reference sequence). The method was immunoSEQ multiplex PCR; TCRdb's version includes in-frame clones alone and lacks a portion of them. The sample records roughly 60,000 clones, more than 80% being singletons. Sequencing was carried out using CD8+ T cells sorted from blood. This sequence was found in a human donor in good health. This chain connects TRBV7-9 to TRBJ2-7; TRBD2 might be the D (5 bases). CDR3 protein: CASSLGIASEQYF. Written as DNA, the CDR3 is TGTGCCAGCAGCTTAGGTATAGCGAGCGAGCAGTACTTC.